Following are 9 T cell receptor beta chains from one sample sequenced in a study of T-cell reconstitution after alpha-beta-depleted transplantation in children. TCRbeta library construction was performed incorporating unique molecular identifiers. TCRdb re-called the PCR reads through MiXCR, storing one row per CDR3 protein. This table holds approximately 110,000 distinct CDR3 sequences, 10% to 13% found once. Sequenced here: PBMCs, sampled before TCRalphabeta/CD19-depleted stem cell transplant. The receptors were sampled from a boy between 2 and 10 years old with acute lymphoblastic leukemia, due to receive a stem cell transplant.

This clonotype was found a few times. The rearrangement joins TRBV12-3 or TRBV12-4 to TRBJ2-6; D is possibly TRBD1 (6 bases). V shed 6 bases and J shed 4 bases, with 13 bases lying between them. The CDR3 runs 15 residues. CDR3 residues: CASRTTGPGANVLTF. The CDR3 nucleotides are TGTGCCAGCAGGACGACAGGCCCCGGGGCCAACGTCCTGACTTTC.

The table lists this clonotype with a count of one. The chain is built from TRBV2 and TRBJ1-5; no definite D call. This CDR3 contains 14 residues. In germline, CDR1 is SNHLY, CDR2 FYNNEI. The germline V and J ends were trimmed by 7 bases and 3 bases, with 13 bases remaining between them. The CDR3 nucleotides read TGTGCCAGCAAAAGCCTGAGGAACAATCAGCCCCAGCATTTT. Protein product: CASKSLRNNQPQHF.

This clonotype has at least ten counts. The rearrangement uses TRBV2 and TRBJ2-5, with D maybe TRBD1 (5 bases). Trimming removed 2 bases at V and 7 bases at J, with 14 bases between. The CDR3 consists of 14 residues. The germline CDR1 and CDR2 sequences are SNHLY and FYNNEI. CDR3 residues: CASSEQGPSGTQYF. In DNA, the CDR3 is TGTGCCAGCAGTGAACAGGGCCCCTCCGGGACCCAGTACTTC. Using reference TRBV2 and TRBJ2-5 for the parts outside the CDR3, the full variable domain is EPEVTQTPSHQVTQMGQEVILRCVPISNHLYFYWYRQILGQKVEFLVSFYNNEISEKSEIFDDQFSVERPDGSNFTLKIRSTKLEDSAMYFCASSEQGPSGTQYFGPGTRLLVL.

The chain has TRBV20-1 and TRBJ2-7, with D possibly being TRBD1 or TRBD2 (7 bases each). CDR3 length equals 15 residues. Germline V gene data show CDR1 as DFQATT and CDR2 as SNEGSKA (reference sequence). Trimming removed 3 bases from V and 3 bases from J, with 18 bases in between. CDR3 DNA: TGCAGTGCTAGCGCCCAGGGGGGGTGGGTCTACGAGCAGTACTTC. It translates to CSASAQGGWVYEQYF.

This clonotype was picked up many times. The chain joins TRBV20-1 to TRBJ1-1; D may be TRBD1 (5 bases). V was clipped by 5 bases and J by 4 bases, with 17 bases between them. The CDR3 extends over 14 amino acids. CDR1 is DFQATT and CDR2 is SNEGSKA in the germline V gene (reference sequence). CDR3 amino acids: CSASDLGEATEAFF. CDR3 in DNA: TGCAGTGCTTCGGACTTAGGGGAGGCCACTGAAGCTTTCTTT.

The gene calls are TRBV15 and TRBJ2-1; 8 positions match TRBD2. Germline lookup yields CDR1 LNHNV and CDR2 YYDKDF (reference sequence). V was pared by 5 bases and J by 1 base, with 10 bases of the junction left unmatched. This CDR3 spans 17 amino acids. Here the CDR3 DNA reads TGTGCCACCAGCGACTTGTTAGGACTAGCTTCCTACAATGAGCAGTTCTTC. It specifies CATSDLLGLASYNEQFF. Full variable domain (rest looked up from reference TRBV15 and TRBJ2-1): DAMVIQNPRYQVTQFGKPVTLSCSQTLNHNVMYWYQQKSSQAPKLLFHYYDKDFNNEADTPDNFQSRRPNTSFCFLDIRSPGLGDTAMYLCATSDLLGLASYNEQFFGPGTRLTVL.

This clonotype was seen ten or more times. This chain links TRBV4-2 with TRBJ2-1, with 9 bases lining up with TRBD2. CDR3 size: 15 residues. Trimming cost V 1 base and J 7 bases; bases outside gene matches: 5. Germline V gene data show CDR1 as LGHNA and CDR2 as YNFKEQ. Here the CDR3 DNA reads TGTGCCAGCAGCCAAGGTAGCGGGAGTGGGAATGAGCAGTTCTTC. Translating it yields CASSQGSGSGNEQFF.

This clonotype was observed many times. The chain employs TRBV6-5 and TRBJ2-1, with 12 bases fitting TRBD2. Germline V gene sequence: CDR1 MNHEY, CDR2 SVGAGI. V gave up 1 base and J gave up 8 bases; unmatched junction bases: 6. The CDR3 is 16 amino acids. The CDR3 coding sequence is TGTGCCAGCAGTTACTTCCCGACTAGCGGGAGAGATGAGCAGTTCTTC. Translating gives CASSYFPTSGRDEQFF.

This clonotype was observed many times. The V gene is TRBV7-2, the J gene TRBJ2-1, with TRBD2 matching over 9 bases. The V gene end was trimmed by 1 base and the J gene end by 6 bases; junction bases not matched to a gene: 1. The CDR3 length is 14 residues. Germline loops: CDR1 SGHTA, CDR2 FQGNSA. CDR3 region: CASSLVAGANEQFF. DNA for the CDR3: TGTGCCAGCAGCTTAGTAGCGGGGGCCAATGAGCAGTTCTTC.